The 6 T cell receptor beta chains in this list originate from one sample, sequenced in a study of post-analysis software for immune sequencing data (dated by TCRdb to 2015 to 2017). Overall study results and their limits: Roughly 5 TRBV segments, including TRBV5-6, TRBV5-1 and TRBV20-1, were significantly more frequent in patients than controls.

The antigens for these receptors are not known. Preparation of the library involved PCR. Sequencing was performed on an Illumina HiSeq 2500. Unique molecular identifiers were incorporated into TCR beta cDNA libraries to reduce PCR and sequencing biases. Using fastp at Q25 and MiXCR, TCRdb reprocessed the public reads and kept productive beta chains. Entries that share a CDR3 protein sequence are merged under the most common genes and DNA. This sample is represented by 750,000 to 950,000 distinct CDR3 sequences; approximately 53% of them were singletons. The top ten clones comprise 4.6% of the sample. Source material: blood. The receptors stem from a girl between 5 and 17 years old with multiple sclerosis.

The chain couples TRBV5-1 to TRBJ2-7; tentatively, D is TRBD2 (5 bases). CDR1 and CDR2 (germline): SGHRS, YFSETQ. The CDR3 is 16 residues long. V was cut by 0 bases and J by 2 bases, with 15 bases left in between. CDR3 residues: CASSLAGLVEPYEQYF. CDR3 nucleotide sequence: TGCGCCAGCAGCTTGGCCGGACTTGTCGAACCCTACGAGCAGTACTTC.

The CDR3 nucleotides are TGCGCCAGCAGCCCCGTGACAGGTATCGGCTACGAGCAGTACTTC. This codes for CASSPVTGIGYEQYF. The genes are TRBV5-1 and TRBJ2-7; TRBD1 might be the D (6 bases). The CDR3 is made up of 15 amino acids. CDR1 and CDR2 from the germline V gene are SGHRS and YFSETQ. V was cut by 4 bases and J by 3 bases, with 17 bases left in between.

This clonotype was counted between two and nine times. One end of the junction varies from germline; a read error may be responsible. The rearrangement uses TRBV27 and TRBJ2-7, with D unresolved. The germline CDR1 and CDR2 sequences are MNHEY and SMNVEV (reference sequence). The CDR3 covers 15 residues. The CDR3 region has the DNA TGTACCAGCAGTTCTCCCACCCGGAAAATCTACGAGCAGTACTTC. Translation gives CTSSSPTRKIYEQYF.

This clonotype turned up a few times. This chain uses TRBV5-1 with TRBJ1-2; D possibly corresponds to TRBD1 (5 bases). This CDR3 spans 14 amino acids. The V gene's germline CDR1 is SGHRS and CDR2 YFSETQ. The V gene lost 0 bases and the J gene lost 5 bases, with 11 bases spanning the gap. The CDR3 sequence: CASSLASSGYGYTF. The CDR3 DNA is TGCGCCAGCAGCTTGGCCTCTTCAGGGTATGGCTACACCTTC.

The rearrangement links TRBV3-1 to TRBJ2-7, with a tentative D call TRBD2 (5 bases). Germline V gene data show CDR1 as LGHDT and CDR2 as YNNKEL (reference sequence). Trimming stripped 3 bases from V and 7 bases from J, with 16 bases between. This CDR3 spans 14 amino acids. CDR3 sequence reads: CASSHGGAEEEQYF. The CDR3 nucleotides read TGTGCCAGCAGCCACGGCGGTGCGGAGGAAGAGCAGTACTTC.

The chain carries TRBV7-9 and TRBJ2-1, with 7 bases fitting TRBD2. The CDR3 runs to 15 residues. Looked up from germline, CDR1 is SEHNR and CDR2 is FQNEAQ (reference sequence). Trimming removed 5 bases from V and 3 bases from J; junction bases left unmatched: 7. The CDR3 loop is CASSRVGGSYNEQFF. The CDR3 DNA reads as TGTGCCAGCAGCCGGGTCGGCGGGAGCTACAATGAGCAGTTCTTC.